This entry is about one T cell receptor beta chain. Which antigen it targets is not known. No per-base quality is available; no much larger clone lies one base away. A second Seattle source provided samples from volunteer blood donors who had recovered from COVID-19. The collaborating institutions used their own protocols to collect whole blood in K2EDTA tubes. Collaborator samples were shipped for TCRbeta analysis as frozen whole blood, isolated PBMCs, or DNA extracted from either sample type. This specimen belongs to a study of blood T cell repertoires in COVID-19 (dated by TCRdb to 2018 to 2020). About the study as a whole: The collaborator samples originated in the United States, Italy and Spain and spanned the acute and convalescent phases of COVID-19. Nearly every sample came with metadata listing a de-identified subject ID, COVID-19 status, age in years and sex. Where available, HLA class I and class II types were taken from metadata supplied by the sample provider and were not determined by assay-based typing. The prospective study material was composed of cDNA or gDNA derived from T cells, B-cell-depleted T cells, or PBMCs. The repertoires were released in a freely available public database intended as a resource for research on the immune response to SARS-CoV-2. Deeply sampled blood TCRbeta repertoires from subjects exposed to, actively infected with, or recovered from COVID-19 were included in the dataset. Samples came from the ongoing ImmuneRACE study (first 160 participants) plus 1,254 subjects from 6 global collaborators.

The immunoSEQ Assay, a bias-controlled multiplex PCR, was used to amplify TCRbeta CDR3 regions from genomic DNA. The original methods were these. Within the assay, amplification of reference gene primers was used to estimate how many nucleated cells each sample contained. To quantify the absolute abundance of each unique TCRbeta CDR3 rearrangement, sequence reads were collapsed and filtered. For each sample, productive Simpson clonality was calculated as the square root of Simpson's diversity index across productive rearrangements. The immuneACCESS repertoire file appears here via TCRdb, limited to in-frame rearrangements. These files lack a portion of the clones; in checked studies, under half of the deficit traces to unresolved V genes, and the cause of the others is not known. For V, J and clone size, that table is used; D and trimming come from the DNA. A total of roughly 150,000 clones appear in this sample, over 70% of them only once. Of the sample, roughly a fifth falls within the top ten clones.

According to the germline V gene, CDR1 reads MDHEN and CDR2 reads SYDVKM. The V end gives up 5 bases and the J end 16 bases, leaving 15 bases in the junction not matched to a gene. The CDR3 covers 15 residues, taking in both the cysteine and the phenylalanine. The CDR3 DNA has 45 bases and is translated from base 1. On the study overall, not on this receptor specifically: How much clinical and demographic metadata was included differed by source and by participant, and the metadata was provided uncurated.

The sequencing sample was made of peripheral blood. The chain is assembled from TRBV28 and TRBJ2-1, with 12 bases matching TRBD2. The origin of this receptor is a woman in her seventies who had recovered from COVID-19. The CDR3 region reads CASSPPSGRAPGFFF. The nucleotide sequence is TGTGCCAGCAGTCCCCCTAGCGGGAGGGCCCCGGGCTTTTTCTTC.